The present T cell receptor beta chain was sequenced within a study of PD-1 blockade in mismatch repair-deficient tumors. Looking at the study overall: Patients had approximately 13 mismatch repair-deficient cancer types and were previously treated and progressing. General study results and limits: Rapid post-treatment expansion, then contraction, generally preceding radiologic response, marked tumor-resident clones.

PCR or immunohistochemistry showed mismatch repair deficiency in every enrolled patient. To note about this clone: Its antigen is as yet unknown.

Here immunoSEQ multiplex PCR was the method, and the copy in TCRdb shows in-frame clones only, minus some. The data show under 25,000 clones, roughly 82% seen once. This receptor was taken from an adult with mismatch repair-deficient cancer. The sample in question was PBMCs, obtained 52 weeks after starting pembrolizumab.

In DNA form, the CDR3 reads TGTGCCAGTAGTAACAGGGGGAATACGCAGTATTTT. The encoded protein is CASSNRGNTQYF. The gene calls are TRBV19 and TRBJ2-3; TRBD1 aligns across 8 bases. Per the germline V gene, CDR1 is LNHDA and CDR2 is SQIVND (reference sequence). V dropped 4 bases and J dropped 7; count of bases not matched to a gene: 1. This CDR3 region has 12 residues.